The T cell receptor (beta chain) described here comes from a study of cytomegalovirus exposure and HLA in healthy donors. Study-wide findings and caveats: Clusters of TCRs from the first cohort tended to co-occur in the 120 or so validation repertoires (as a later analysis found). The authors listed 164 TCR beta chains as cytomegalovirus-associated.

With respect to this clone: Antigen: not known.

The CDR3 contains 14 residues. Trimming cost V 5 bases and J 6 bases; bases outside gene matches: 4. Germline V gene sequence: CDR1 SGHAT, CDR2 FQNNGV. Using immunoSEQ multiplex PCR, the repertoire was profiled, and TCRdb retains in-frame clones only, with some absent. The profile shows 200,000 or so clones, about nine tenths of them singletons. V and J are TRBV11-2 and TRBJ2-7, with 13 bases identical to TRBD2. The sequence came from a woman aged 18 to 35 in good health and CMV-seropositive. Sequences were obtained from PBMCs. CDR3 coding DNA: TGTGCCAGCAGCCCTCGACTAGCGGGAGGCGAGCAGTACTTC. Its protein product is CASSPRLAGGEQYF.